The clone carrying this T cell receptor (beta chain) was counted between two and nine times. These data come from a study of cytomegalovirus exposure and HLA in healthy donors. Some clones are missing from TCRdb's copy, which holds only in-frame ones; the method was immunoSEQ multiplex PCR. The table lists 160,000 or so clones, more than 75% of them singletons. The CDR3 spans 14 residues. V was cut by 6 bases and J by 2 bases, with 11 bases left in between. Germline CDR1 MNHNY, CDR2 SVGAGI (reference sequence). The source of this sequence is a man aged 18-30 years in good health and CMV-seronegative. The source material was PBMCs. V is TRBV6-6 and J is TRBJ1-5; TRBD1 is a possible D gene (6 bases). CDR3 sequence reads: CASSHAGGNQPQHF. DNA for the CDR3: TGTGCCAGCAGCCACGCAGGGGGCAATCAGCCCCAGCATTTT.